One and the same sample provided the 11 T cell receptor beta chains below, sequenced in a study of cytomegalovirus exposure and HLA in healthy donors. The PCR was carried out with 60 Vbeta primers and 13 Jbeta primers. Sequencing used immunoSEQ multiplex PCR; TCRdb keeps in-frame clones, though not all of them. Of about 170,000 clones detected, around 77% appear once; the ten largest clones hold 2% to 2.5%. The sequencing input was PBMCs. These receptors were collected from a young woman in good health and CMV-seropositive.

The rearrangement links TRBV7-9 to TRBJ2-3, with 11 bases fitting TRBD2. V shed 5 bases and J 1 base; nucleotides not matched to a gene: 2. Looked up from germline, CDR1 is SEHNR and CDR2 is FQNEAQ (reference sequence). The length of the CDR3 is 15 residues. The chain's CDR3 is CASSPLAGGTDTQYF. The CDR3 DNA reads TGTGCCAGCAGCCCACTAGCGGGGGGCACAGATACGCAGTATTTT.

This chain connects TRBV19 to TRBJ2-1; D is ambiguous. Looked up from germline, CDR1 is LNHDA and CDR2 is SQIVND (reference sequence). The CDR3 spans 13 residues. Trimming took off 3 bases at V and 7 bases at J, with 10 bases between the two ends. The CDR3 loop is CASSIDSWNEQFF. The CDR3 DNA sequence: TGTGCCAGTAGTATTGACTCCTGGAATGAGCAGTTCTTC.

The CDR3 reads CASSTNRDRGLSNQPQHF. DNA of the CDR3: TGTGCCAGCAGCACAAACCGGGACAGGGGGCTTAGCAATCAGCCCCAGCATTTT. V is TRBV2 and J is TRBJ1-5; TRBD1 agrees at 12 bases. The CDR3 sequence is 18 residues long. Germline loops: CDR1 SNHLY, CDR2 FYNNEI. V lost 6 bases to trimming and J lost 0 bases; unmatched junction nucleotides: 9. The whole variable domain, filled in from reference TRBV2 and TRBJ1-5, reads EPEVTQTPSHQVTQMGQEVILRCVPISNHLYFYWYRQILGQKVEFLVSFYNNEISEKSEIFDDQFSVERPDGSNFTLKIRSTKLEDSAMYFCASSTNRDRGLSNQPQHFGDGTRLSIL.

The genes are TRBV10-2 and TRBJ2-7; no clear D gene. The CDR3 sequence is 13 residues long. Germline lookup yields CDR1 WSHSY and CDR2 SAAADI. V dropped 8 bases and J dropped 6 bases, with 17 bases sitting between them. CDR3 in DNA: TGCGCCAGCTCTAAGTCCGATGTTGCCGAGCAGTACTTC. This codes for CASSKSDVAEQYF.

This chain joins TRBV6-6 and TRBJ2-1, with 11 positions matching TRBD2. This CDR3 spans 15 amino acids. The trim removed 5 bases at V and 3 bases at J, leaving 3 bases unmatched. The germline V gene has CDR1 MNHNY and CDR2 SVGAGI (reference sequence). The CDR3 spells CASSPTSGNYNEQFF. The CDR3 nucleotides are TGTGCCAGCAGTCCGACTAGCGGGAACTACAATGAGCAGTTCTTC.

In its sample, this clone was seen once. The V gene is TRBV7-8, the J gene TRBJ1-1, with D unclear. In germline, CDR1 is SGHVS, CDR2 FQNEAQ. This CDR3 has 15 amino acids. V was shortened by 5 bases and J by 4 bases, with 17 bases between the two germline ends. CDR3 amino acids: CASSPTLSTGTEAFF. The CDR3, as DNA: TGTGCCAGCAGCCCTACCTTGTCGACGGGCACTGAAGCTTTCTTT.

The chain has TRBV19 and TRBJ2-1; TRBD1 might be the D (6 bases). V was clipped by 3 bases and J by 4 bases, with 7 bases between them. Germline lookup yields CDR1 LNHDA and CDR2 SQIVND (reference sequence). The CDR3 loop spans 13 amino acids. CDR3: CASSMRGYNEQFF. The CDR3 DNA is TGTGCCAGTAGTATGAGGGGGTACAATGAGCAGTTCTTC.

This chain connects TRBV5-1 to TRBJ1-2; D unclear. Germline-derived CDR1 and CDR2 are SGHRS and YFSETQ. The V and J ends lost 0 bases and 4 bases respectively, with 7 bases between them. The length of the CDR3 is 13 residues. CDR3 nucleotide sequence: TGCGCCAGCAGCTTGGTAGTCCTCTATGGCTACACCTTC. Translated, it gives CASSLVVLYGYTF.

The chain uses TRBV5-6 and TRBJ1-1, with 9 bases lining up with TRBD1. V trimming: 4 bases; J trimming: 1 base; junction bases outside the gene matches: 8. This CDR3 region has 16 residues. Germline values: CDR1 SGHDT, CDR2 YYEEEE. The CDR3 reads CASSLYRGQANTEAFF. The CDR3 region has the DNA TGTGCCAGCAGCCTATACAGGGGGCAGGCGAACACTGAAGCTTTCTTT.

The V and J genes are TRBV5-1 and TRBJ1-4; 9 bases fit TRBD1. J gave up 0 bases and V 3 bases, and 3 bases lay outside the gene matches. CDR1 is SGHRS and CDR2 is YFSETQ in the germline V gene. CDR3 size: 16 residues. In nucleotides, the CDR3 is TGCGCCAGCAGCTGGGGACAGGGATCAACTAATGAAAAACTGTTTTTT. Its translation is CASSWGQGSTNEKLFF.

V and J are TRBV7-8 and TRBJ2-3; D not certain. From germline, CDR1 is SGHVS and CDR2 FQNEAQ. The CDR3 has 14 residues. V lost 4 bases, J lost 4 bases, and 12 bases lay in between. The DNA of the CDR3 is TGTGCCAGCAGCTCACGACTTTTCTCAGATACGCAGTATTTT. Amino acid sequence: CASSSRLFSDTQYF.